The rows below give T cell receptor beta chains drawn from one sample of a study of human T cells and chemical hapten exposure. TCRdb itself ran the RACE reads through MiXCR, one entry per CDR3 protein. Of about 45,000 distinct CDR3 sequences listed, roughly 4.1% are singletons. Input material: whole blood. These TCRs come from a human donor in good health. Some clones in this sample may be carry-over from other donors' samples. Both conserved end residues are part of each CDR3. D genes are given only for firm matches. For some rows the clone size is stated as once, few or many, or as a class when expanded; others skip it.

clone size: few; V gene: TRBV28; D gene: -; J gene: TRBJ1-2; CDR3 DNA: TGTGCCAGCAGCTCACTCATAGGCTACACCTTC; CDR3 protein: CASSSLIGYTF
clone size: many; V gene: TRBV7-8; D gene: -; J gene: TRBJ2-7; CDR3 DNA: TGTGCCAGCAGCTTAGCCCCCCTTGTGGAACGGAACTTC; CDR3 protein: CASSLAPLVERNF
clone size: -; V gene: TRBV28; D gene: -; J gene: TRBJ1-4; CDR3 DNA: TGTGCCAGCAGTTTATTCTCCAGGGTGGGAGAAAAACTGTTTTTT; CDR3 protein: CASSLFSRVGEKLFF
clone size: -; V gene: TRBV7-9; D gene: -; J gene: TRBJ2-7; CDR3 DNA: TGTGCCAGCAGCTTGGAGGAGGACTCCTACGAGCAGTACTTC; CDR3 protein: CASSLEEDSYEQYF
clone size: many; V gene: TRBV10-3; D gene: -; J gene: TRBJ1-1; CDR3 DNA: TGTGCCATCAGTGCTGACCCCACTGAAGCTTTCTTT; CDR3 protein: CAISADPTEAFF
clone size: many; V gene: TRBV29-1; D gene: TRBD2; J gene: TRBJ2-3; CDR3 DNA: TGCAGCGTTGTAGACGGGAGGGCGACAGATACGCAGTATTTT; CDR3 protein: CSVVDGRATDTQYF
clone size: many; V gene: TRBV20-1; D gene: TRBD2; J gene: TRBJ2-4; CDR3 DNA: TGCAGTTCGGGAGGGGCCCCTAAAAACATTCAGTACTTC; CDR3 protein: CSSGGAPKNIQYF
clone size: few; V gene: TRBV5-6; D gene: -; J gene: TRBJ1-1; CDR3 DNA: TGTGCCAGCAGCCCTTTCAGTGGGGCAAGAAACACTGAAGCTTTCTTT; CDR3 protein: CASSPFSGARNTEAFF
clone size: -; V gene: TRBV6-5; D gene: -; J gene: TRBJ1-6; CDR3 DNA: TGTGCCAGCAGTTACTCCAATTCACCCCTCCACTTT; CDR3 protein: CASSYSNSPLHF
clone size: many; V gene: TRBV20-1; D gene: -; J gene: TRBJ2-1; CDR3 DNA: TGCAGTGCTAGAGCGCTAGTTGTGGGTGAGCAGTTCTTC; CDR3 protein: CSARALVVGEQFF
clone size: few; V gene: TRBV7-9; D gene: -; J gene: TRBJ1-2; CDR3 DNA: TGTGCCAGCAGCTATTACAGGGATCCCAACTATGGCTACACCTTC; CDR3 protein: CASSYYRDPNYGYTF
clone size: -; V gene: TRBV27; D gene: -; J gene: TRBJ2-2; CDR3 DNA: TGTGCCAGCATCCAATCGGGGGAGCTGTTTTTT; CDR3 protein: CASIQSGELFF
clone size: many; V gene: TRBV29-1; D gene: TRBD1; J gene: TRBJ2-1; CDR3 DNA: TGCAGCGGAGAGACAGGGGACAATGAGCAGTTCTTC; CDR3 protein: CSGETGDNEQFF
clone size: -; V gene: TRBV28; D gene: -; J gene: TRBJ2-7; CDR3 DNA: TGTGCCAGCAGTTTCCTGCAGGGGACCCCCTACGAGCAGTACTTC; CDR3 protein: CASSFLQGTPYEQYF
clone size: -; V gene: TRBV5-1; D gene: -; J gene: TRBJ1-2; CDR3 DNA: TGCGCCAGCAGCTTGGTGGGCAGGGCCAACTATGGCTACACCTTC; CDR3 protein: CASSLVGRANYGYTF
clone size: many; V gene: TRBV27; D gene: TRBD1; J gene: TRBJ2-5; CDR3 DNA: TGTGCCAGCGGGATCCGCAAGACAGGGAAAGAGACCCAGTACTTC; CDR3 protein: CASGIRKTGKETQYF
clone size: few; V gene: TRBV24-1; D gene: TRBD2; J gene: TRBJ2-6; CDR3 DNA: TGTGCCACCAGTGATCCAGGACTAGCGGACTCTGGGGCCAACGTCCTGACTTTC; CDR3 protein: CATSDPGLADSGANVLTF
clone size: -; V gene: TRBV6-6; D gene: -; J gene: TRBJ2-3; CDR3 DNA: TGTGCCAGCAGGAAACCCCCAGATACGCAGTATTTT; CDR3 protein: CASRKPPDTQYF
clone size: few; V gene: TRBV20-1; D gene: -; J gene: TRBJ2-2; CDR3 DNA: TGCAGTGCTAGAGAAGGAGGGGATGGTACCGGGGAGCTGTTTTTT; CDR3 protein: CSAREGGDGTGELFF
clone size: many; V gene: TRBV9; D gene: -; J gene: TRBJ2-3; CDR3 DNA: TGTGCCAGCAGCGCTCTAAAGAACACAGATACGCAGTATTTT; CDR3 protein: CASSALKNTDTQYF
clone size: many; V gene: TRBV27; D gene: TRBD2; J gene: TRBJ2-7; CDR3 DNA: TGTGCCAGCAGTTTATCGGGAAGCGGGAGGTCTCACGAGCAGTACTTC; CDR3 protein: CASSLSGSGRSHEQYF
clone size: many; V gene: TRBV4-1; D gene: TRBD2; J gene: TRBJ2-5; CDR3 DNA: TGCGCCAGCAGCCAAGATAAAGCCCTAGCGGGAGCCCAAGAGACCCAGTACTTC; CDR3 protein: CASSQDKALAGAQETQYF
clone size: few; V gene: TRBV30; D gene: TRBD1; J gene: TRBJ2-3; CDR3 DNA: TGTGCCTGGCTGGCCGGGACAGAAGATACGCAGTATTTT; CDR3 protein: CAWLAGTEDTQYF
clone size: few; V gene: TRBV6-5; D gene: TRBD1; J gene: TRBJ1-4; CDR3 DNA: TGTGCCAGCAAATCTAGGGGACAGGGGGATGAAAAACTGTTTTTT; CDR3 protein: CASKSRGQGDEKLFF
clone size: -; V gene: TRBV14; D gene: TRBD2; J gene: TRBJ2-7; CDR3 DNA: TGTGCCAGCAGCATGGAGACTAGCGGGATCCCCTACGAGCAGTACTTC; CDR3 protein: CASSMETSGIPYEQYF
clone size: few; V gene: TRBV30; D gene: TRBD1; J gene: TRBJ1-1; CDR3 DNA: TGTGCCTGGAACCGGGACAGGGAAGCTTTCTTT; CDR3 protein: CAWNRDREAFF
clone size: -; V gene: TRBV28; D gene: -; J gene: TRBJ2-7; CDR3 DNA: TGTGCCAGCAGTGCCAACTTCTTCGAGCAGTACTTC; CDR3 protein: CASSANFFEQYF
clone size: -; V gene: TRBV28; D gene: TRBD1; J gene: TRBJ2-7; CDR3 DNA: TGTGCCAGCAGGTCCGGGACAGGAGGGCAGTACTTC; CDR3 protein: CASRSGTGGQYF
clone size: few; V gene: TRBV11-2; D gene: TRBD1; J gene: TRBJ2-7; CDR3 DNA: TGTGCCAGCAGCTTAGACAGGGGGCCGGACGAGCAGTACTTC; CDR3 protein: CASSLDRGPDEQYF
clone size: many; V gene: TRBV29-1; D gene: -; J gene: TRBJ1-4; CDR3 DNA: TGCAGCGTTGGATCTCTTAATGAAAAACTGTTTTTT; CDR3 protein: CSVGSLNEKLFF
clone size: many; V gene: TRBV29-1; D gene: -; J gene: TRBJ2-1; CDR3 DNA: TGCAGCGTTGAAGTACTAGGGGGGGGGTTCTTC; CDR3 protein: CSVEVLGGGFF
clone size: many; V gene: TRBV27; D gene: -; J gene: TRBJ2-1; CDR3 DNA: TGTGCCAGCAGTCCAAACAGGGTGGGGGGTCGCAATGAGCAGTTCTTC; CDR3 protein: CASSPNRVGGRNEQFF
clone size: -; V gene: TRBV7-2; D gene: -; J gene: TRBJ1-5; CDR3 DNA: TGTGCCAGCAGCTTAGCCCGACAGTCTCTGAATCAGCCCCAGCATTTT; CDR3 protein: CASSLARQSLNQPQHF
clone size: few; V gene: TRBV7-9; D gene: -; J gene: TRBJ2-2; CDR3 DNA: TGTGCCAGCAGCTTAGTGTCGGCCGGGGAGCTGTTTTTT; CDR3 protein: CASSLVSAGELFF
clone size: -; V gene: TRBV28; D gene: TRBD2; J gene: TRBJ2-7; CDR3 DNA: TGTGCCAGCAGATCAAGGGCTAGCGGAAGCTACGAGCAGTACTTC; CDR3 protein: CASRSRASGSYEQYF
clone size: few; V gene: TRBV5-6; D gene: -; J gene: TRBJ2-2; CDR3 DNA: TGTGCCAGCAGCTCTCGGTATTGGGGGCAGGGTACCGGGGAGCTGTTTTTT; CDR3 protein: CASSSRYWGQGTGELFF
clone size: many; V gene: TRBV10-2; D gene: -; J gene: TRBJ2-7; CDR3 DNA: TGCGCCAGCAGTGACTATTTTGGCAGGGTGGTCTCAGGGGAGCAGTACTTC; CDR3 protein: CASSDYFGRVVSGEQYF
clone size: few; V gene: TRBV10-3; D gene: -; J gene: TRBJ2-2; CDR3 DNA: TGTGCCATCAATGGGGAAAACACCGGGGAGCTGTTTTTT; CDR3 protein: CAINGENTGELFF
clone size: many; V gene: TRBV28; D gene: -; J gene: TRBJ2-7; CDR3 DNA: TGTGCCAGCAGTTTCAGGGACAACTCCTACGAGCAGTACTTC; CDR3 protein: CASSFRDNSYEQYF
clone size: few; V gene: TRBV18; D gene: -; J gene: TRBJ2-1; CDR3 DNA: TGTGCCAGCTCAAAAAATGAGGGCCTAGCGTACAATGAGCAGTTCTTC; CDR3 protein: CASSKNEGLAYNEQFF
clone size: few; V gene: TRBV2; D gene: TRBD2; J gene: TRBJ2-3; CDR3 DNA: TGTGCCAGCAGTCAGCGGGAGGAGGCAGATACGCAGTATTTT; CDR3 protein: CASSQREEADTQYF
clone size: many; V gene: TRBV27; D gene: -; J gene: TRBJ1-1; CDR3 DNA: TGTGCCAGCAGTTTCAAGACGAACACTGAAGCTTTCTTT; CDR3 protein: CASSFKTNTEAFF
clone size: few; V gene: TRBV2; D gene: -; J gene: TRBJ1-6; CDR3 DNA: TGTGCCAGCAGTGATCGGTCTGGACCCCTCCACTTT; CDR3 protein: CASSDRSGPLHF
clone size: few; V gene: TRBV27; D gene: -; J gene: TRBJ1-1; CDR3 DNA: TGTGCCAGCAGTTTGGCTGGGGGTACGGCTTTCTTT; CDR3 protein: CASSLAGGTAFF
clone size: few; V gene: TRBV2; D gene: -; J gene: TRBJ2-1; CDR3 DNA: TGTGCCAGCAGTGTTGGTGTTTCTCGCTCCTACAATGAGCAGTTCTTC; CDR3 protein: CASSVGVSRSYNEQFF
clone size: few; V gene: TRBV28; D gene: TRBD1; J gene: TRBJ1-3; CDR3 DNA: TGTGCCAGCAACCATAAGGGGACAGTTGGACGCGTCATATATTTT; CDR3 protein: CASNHKGTVGRVIYF